The source of this TCR beta chain is a study of cytomegalovirus exposure and HLA in healthy donors. To note about this clone: The antigen is undetermined.

Primers: 60 Vbeta forward and 13 Jbeta reverse. Profiled with immunoSEQ multiplex PCR; TCRdb holds only in-frame clones, not every one. This table holds about 140,000 clones, around three quarters found once. These donors, healthy bone marrow donors, were studied. CDR1 is SEHNR and CDR2 is FQNEAQ in the germline V gene (reference sequence). This CDR3 contains 16 residues. The ends were cut back, 5 bases at V and 3 bases at J, with 19 bases in the middle. Findings and limits, study-wide: Donors were assumed by presence/absence analyses to have roughly uniform sequencing depth. Researchers counted approximately 160 TCR beta chains as cytomegalovirus-associated. Confirmation was obtained in vitro that a few CMV-associated chains are specific for CMV antigens.

The sample was PBMCs. The sequence was obtained from a man in his forties or fifties in good health and CMV-seronegative. The chain has TRBV7-9 and TRBJ2-5, with D possibly matching TRBD1 (8 bases). The CDR3 loop is CASSDGTGGGEETQYF. The CDR3 nucleotides read TGTGCCAGCAGCGACGGGACAGGCGGGGGAGAAGAGACCCAGTACTTC. Complete variable domain (other parts from reference TRBV7-9 and TRBJ2-5): DTGVSQNPRHKITKRGQNVTFRCDPISEHNRLYWYRQTLGQGPEFLTYFQNEAQLEKSRLLSDRFSAERPKGSFSTLEIQRTEQGDSAMYLCASSDGTGGGEETQYFGPGTRLLVL.